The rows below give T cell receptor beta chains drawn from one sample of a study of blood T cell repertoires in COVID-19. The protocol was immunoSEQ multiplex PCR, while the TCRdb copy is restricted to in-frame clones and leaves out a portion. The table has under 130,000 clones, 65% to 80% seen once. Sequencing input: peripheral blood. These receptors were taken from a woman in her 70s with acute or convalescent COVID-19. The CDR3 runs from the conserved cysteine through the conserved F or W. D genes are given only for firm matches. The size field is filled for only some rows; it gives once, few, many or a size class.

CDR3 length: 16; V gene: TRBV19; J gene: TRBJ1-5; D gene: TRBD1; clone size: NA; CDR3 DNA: TGTGCCAGTAGGCCTACAGGGGACTTCGGCAATCAGCCCCAGCATTTT; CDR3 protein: CASRPTGDFGNQPQHF
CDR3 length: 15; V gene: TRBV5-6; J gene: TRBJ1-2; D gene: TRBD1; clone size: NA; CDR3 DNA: TGTGCCAGCAGCGCCCTCGACAGGGATAACTATGGCTACACCTTC; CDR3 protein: CASSALDRDNYGYTF
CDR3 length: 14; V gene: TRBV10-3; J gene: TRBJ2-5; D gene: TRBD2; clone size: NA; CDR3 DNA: TGTGCCATCAGTCCGACTAGCGGGGGGGAGACCCAGTACTTC; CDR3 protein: CAISPTSGGETQYF
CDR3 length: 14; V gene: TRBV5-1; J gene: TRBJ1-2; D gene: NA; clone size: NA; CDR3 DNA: TGCGCCAGCAGCTTGGTAGTGTCGGGGGGTGGCTACACCTTC; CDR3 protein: CASSLVVSGGGYTF
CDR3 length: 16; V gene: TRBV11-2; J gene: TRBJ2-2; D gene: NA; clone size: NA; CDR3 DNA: TGTGCCAGCAGCTTAGTGATCTTCAGTAACACCGGGGAGCTGTTTTTT; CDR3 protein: CASSLVIFSNTGELFF
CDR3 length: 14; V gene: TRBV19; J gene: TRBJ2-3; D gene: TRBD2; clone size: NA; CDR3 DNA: TGTGCCAGTAGCGACGGGGGGAACACAGATACGCAGTATTTT; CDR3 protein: CASSDGGNTDTQYF
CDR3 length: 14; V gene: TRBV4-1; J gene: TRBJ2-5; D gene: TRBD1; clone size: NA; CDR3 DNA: TGCGCCAGCCACCCGACAGGGGACCAAGAGACCCAGTACTTC; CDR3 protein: CASHPTGDQETQYF
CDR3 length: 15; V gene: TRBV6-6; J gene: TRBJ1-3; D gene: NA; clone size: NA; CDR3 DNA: TGTGCCAGCAGACTGGACAGCCTCTCTGGAAACACCATATATTTT; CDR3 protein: CASRLDSLSGNTIYF
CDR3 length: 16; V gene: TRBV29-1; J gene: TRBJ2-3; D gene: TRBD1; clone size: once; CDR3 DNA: TGCAGCGTTGACGTCGAAGGGGGCTTAGGCACAGATACGCAGTATTTT; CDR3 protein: CSVDVEGGLGTDTQYF
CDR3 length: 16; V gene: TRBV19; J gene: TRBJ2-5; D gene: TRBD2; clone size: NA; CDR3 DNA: TGTGCCAGTAGTATTAGGGTAGCGGGGTTTCTGGAGACCCAGTACTTC; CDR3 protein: CASSIRVAGFLETQYF
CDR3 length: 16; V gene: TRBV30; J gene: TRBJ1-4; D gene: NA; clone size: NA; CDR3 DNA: TGTGCCTGGAGTGTTAAGGGACTCACAACTAATGAAAAACTGTTTTTT; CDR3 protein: CAWSVKGLTTNEKLFF
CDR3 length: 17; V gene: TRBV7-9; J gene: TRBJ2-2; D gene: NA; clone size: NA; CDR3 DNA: TGTGCCAGCAGCTACCCCACCCGGACAGAGAACACCGGGGAGCTGTTTTTT; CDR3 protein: CASSYPTRTENTGELFF
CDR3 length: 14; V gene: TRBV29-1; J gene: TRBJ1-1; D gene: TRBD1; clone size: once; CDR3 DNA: TGCAGCGTTCGACAGGGCGGGGTGAACACTGAAGCTTTCTTT; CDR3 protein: CSVRQGGVNTEAFF
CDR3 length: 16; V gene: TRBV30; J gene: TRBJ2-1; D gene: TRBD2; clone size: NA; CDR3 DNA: TGTGCCTGGAGTGTTCGGACTAGCGGACCGATCAATGAGCAGTTCTTC; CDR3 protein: CAWSVRTSGPINEQFF
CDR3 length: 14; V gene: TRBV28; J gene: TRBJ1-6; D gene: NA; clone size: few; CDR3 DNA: TGTGCCAGCAGTGTGTCACAGGAAAATTCACCCCTCCACTTT; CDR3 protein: CASSVSQENSPLHF
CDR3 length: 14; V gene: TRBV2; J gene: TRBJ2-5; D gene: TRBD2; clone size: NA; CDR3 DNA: TGTGCCAGCAAAGCGACTAGCGGGGTAGAGACCCAGTACTTC; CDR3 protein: CASKATSGVETQYF
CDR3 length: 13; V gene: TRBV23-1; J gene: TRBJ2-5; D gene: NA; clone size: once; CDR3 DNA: TGCGCCAGCAGACCGGGCCCAAGGGGAACCCAGTACTTC; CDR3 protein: CASRPGPRGTQYF
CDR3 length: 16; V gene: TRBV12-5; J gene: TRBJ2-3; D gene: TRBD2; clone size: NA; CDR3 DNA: TGTGCTAGTGGTTTGGCCCGGACTAGCGGCACAGATACGCAGTATTTT; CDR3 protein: CASGLARTSGTDTQYF
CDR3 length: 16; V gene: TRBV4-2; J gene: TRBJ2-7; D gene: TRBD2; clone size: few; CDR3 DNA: TGTGCCAGCAGCCAATCCGTTGCGGGGGGCGGATACGAGCAGTACTTC; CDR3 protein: CASSQSVAGGGYEQYF
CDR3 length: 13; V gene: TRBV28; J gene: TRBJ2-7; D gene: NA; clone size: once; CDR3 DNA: TGTGCCAGCAGTTTACGGGGAATCTACGAGCAGTACTTC; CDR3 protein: CASSLRGIYEQYF
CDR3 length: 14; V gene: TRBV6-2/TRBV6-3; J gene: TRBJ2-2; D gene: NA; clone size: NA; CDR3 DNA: TGTGCCAGCAGCAATGCGAGGAACACCGGGGAGCTGTTTTTT; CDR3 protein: CASSNARNTGELFF
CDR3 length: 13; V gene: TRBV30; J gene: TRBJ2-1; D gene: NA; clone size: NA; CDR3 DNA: TGTGCCTGGAGTGTGGGTACGGGCAATGAGCAGTTCTTC; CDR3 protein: CAWSVGTGNEQFF
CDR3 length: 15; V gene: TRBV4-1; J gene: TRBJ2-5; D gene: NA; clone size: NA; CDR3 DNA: TGCGCCAGCAGCCAGACCGGGACTGCCCAAGAGACCCAGTACTTC; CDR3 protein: CASSQTGTAQETQYF
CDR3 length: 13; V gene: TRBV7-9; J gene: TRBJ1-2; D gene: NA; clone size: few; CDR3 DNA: TGTGCCAGCAGCTCGGGGGTTGGCTATGGCTACACCTTC; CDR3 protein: CASSSGVGYGYTF
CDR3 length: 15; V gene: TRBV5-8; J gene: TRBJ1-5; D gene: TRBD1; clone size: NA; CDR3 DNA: TGTGCCAGCAGCCCGACAGGGGGCAACAATCAGCCCCAGCATTTT; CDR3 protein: CASSPTGGNNQPQHF
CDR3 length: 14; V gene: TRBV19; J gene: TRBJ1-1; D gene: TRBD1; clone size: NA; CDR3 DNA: TGTGCCAGTAGTACAACAGGGGGCTGGACTGAAGCTTTCTTT; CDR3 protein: CASSTTGGWTEAFF
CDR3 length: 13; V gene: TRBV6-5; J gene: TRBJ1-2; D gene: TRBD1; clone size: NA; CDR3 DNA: TGTGCCGGCCAAATGCGGGACAGGGTCGACTACACCTTC; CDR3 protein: CAGQMRDRVDYTF
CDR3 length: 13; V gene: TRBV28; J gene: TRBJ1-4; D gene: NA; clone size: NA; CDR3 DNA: TGTGCCGGAGCAGCGGGGCCGGGGGAAAAACTGTTTTTT; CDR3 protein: CAGAAGPGEKLFF
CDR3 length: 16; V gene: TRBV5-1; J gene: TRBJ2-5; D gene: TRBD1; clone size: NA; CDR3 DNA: TGCGCCAGCAGCTTGGCCGCCGGGACAGGTCAAGAGACCCAGTACTTC; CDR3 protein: CASSLAAGTGQETQYF
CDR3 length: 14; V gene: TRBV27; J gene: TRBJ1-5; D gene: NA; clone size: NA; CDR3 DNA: TGTGCCAGCAGTTTATATAGCAATGAGCAGCCCCAGCATTTT; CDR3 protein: CASSLYSNEQPQHF
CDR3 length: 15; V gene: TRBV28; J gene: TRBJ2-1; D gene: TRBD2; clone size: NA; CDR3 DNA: TGTGCCAGCAGTTCGACTAGCGGGCCTTACAATGAGCAGTTCTTC; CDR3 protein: CASSSTSGPYNEQFF
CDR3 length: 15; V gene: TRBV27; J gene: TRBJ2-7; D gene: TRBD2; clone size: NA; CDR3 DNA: TGTGCCAGCAGTTTGAGAGCGGGGGGCCCTCGGGAGCAGTACTTC; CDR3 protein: CASSLRAGGPREQYF
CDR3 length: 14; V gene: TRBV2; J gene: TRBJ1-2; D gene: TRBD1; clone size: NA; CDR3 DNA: TGTGCCATCCCGACGGGACAGGGAGACTATGGCTACACCTTC; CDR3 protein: CAIPTGQGDYGYTF
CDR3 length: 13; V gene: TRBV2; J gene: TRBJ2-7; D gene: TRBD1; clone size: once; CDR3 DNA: TGTGCCAGCAGGGGCACAGGGGCCTACGAGCAGTACTTC; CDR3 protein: CASRGTGAYEQYF
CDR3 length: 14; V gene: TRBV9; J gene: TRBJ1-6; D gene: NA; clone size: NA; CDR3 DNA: TGTGCCAGCAGCCCCAATCCGGGGGATTCACCCCTCCACTTT; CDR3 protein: CASSPNPGDSPLHF
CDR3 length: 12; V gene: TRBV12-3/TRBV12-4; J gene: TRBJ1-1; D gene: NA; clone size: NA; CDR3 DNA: TGTGCCAGCAGTCGTCTGCGGACTGAAGCTTTCTTT; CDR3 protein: CASSRLRTEAFF
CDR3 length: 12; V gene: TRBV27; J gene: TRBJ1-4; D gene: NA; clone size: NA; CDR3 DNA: TGTGCCAGCAGTAAAACAGGGATTGGACTGTTTTTT; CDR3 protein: CASSKTGIGLFF
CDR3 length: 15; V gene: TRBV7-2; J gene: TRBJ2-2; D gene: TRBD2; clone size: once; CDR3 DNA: TGTGCCAGCAGCTTAGCGCGGACTAGGATTGGGGAGCTGTTTTTT; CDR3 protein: CASSLARTRIGELFF
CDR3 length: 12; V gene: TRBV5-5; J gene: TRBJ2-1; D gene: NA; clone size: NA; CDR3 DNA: TGTGCCAGCAGCGGGTTGAGGAATGAGCAGTTCTTC; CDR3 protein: CASSGLRNEQFF
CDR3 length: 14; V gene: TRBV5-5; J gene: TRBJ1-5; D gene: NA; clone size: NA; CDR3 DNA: TGTGCCAGCAGCTTAACAGGGATGCATCAGCCCCAGCATTTT; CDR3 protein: CASSLTGMHQPQHF
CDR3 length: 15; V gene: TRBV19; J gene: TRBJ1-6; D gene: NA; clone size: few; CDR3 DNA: TGTGCCAGTAGCCAAGGGGGGGGTGGTAATTCACCCCTCCACTTT; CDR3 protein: CASSQGGGGNSPLHF
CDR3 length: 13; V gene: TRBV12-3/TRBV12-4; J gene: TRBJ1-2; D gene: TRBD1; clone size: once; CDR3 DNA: TGTGCCAGCACCGTGGGACAGTACTATGGCTACACCTTC; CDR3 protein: CASTVGQYYGYTF
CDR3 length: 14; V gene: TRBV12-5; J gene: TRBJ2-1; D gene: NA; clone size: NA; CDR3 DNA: TGTGCTAGTGGTTTGGCTTCAGGGACATGGGAGCAGTTCTTC; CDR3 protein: CASGLASGTWEQFF
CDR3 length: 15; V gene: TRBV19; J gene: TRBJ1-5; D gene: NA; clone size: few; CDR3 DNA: TGTGCCAGTAGGAATGTAGGGAGCATAGATCAGCCCCAGCATTTT; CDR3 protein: CASRNVGSIDQPQHF
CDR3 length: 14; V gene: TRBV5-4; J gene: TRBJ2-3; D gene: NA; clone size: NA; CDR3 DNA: TGTGCCAGCAGCCTCGGGGGTAGCACAGATACGCAGTATTTT; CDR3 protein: CASSLGGSTDTQYF
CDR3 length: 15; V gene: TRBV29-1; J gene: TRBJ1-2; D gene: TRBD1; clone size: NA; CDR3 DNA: TGCAGCGTAGAACCCGGGACAGGGTCTCACTATGGCTACACCTTC; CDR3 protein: CSVEPGTGSHYGYTF
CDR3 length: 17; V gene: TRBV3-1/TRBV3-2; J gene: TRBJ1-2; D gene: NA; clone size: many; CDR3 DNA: TGTGCCAGCAGCCATCTGATGGGGGCAGCACCTAACTATGGCTACACCTTC; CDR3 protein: CASSHLMGAAPNYGYTF
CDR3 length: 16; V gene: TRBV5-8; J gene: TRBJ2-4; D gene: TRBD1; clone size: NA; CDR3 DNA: TGTGCCAGCAGCTTCCCGGGACAGGGACTTAGAAACATTCAGTACTTC; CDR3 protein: CASSFPGQGLRNIQYF
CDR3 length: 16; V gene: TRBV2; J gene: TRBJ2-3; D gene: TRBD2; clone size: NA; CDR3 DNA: TGTGCCAGCAGGCTACTAGCGGGGGGGGTCACAGATACGCAGTATTTT; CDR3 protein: CASRLLAGGVTDTQYF
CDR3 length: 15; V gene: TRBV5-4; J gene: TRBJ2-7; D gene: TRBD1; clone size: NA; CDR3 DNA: TGTGCCAGCAGCTGGGGGACAGGGGGAGACTACGAGCAGTACTTC; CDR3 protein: CASSWGTGGDYEQYF
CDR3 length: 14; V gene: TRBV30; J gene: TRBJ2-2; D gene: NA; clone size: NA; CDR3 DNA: TGTGCCTGGAGTGTACTCGCGTTCACCGGGGAGCTGTTTTTT; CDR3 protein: CAWSVLAFTGELFF
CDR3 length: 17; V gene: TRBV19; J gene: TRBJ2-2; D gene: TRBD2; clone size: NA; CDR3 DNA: TGTGCCAGTAGTCCTCTAGCGGGGGCGATAAACACCGGGGAGCTGTTTTTT; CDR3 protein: CASSPLAGAINTGELFF
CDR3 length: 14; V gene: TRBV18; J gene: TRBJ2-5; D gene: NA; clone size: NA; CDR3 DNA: TGTGCCAGCTCCCCCGGGACAGCGGGAGAGACCCAGTACTTC; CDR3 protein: CASSPGTAGETQYF
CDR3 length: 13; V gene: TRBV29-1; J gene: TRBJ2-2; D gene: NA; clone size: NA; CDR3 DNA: TGCAGCGTGCGAGGACTGGGCGGCGGGGAGCTGTTTTTT; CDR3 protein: CSVRGLGGGELFF
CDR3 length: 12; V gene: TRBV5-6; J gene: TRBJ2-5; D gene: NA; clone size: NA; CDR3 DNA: TGTGCCAGCAGCTTTTCCCCGGAGACCCAGTACTTC; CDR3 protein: CASSFSPETQYF